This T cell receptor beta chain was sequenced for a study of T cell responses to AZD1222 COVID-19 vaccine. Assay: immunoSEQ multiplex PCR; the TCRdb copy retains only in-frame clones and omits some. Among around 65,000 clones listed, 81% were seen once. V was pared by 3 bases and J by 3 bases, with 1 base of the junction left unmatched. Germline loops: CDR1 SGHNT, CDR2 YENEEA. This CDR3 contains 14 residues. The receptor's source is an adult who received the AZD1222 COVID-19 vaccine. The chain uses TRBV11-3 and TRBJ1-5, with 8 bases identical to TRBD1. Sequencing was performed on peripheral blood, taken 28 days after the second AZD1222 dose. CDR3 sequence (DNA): TGTGCCAGCAGCTTGGACAGGGACAATCAGCCCCAGCATTTT. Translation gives CASSLDRDNQPQHF.